The clone carrying this TCR beta chain was observed a handful of times. Its antigen remains unidentified. The data originate from a study of identical twins. TCRdb called the 5' RACE reads again in MiXCR, with one record for every CDR3 protein. The sample has some 440,000 distinct CDR3 sequences; more than 20% are singletons. Germline V CDR1 and CDR2: SQVTM, ANQGSEA. The germline V and J ends were trimmed by 7 bases and 2 bases, with 15 bases remaining between them. The CDR3 consists of 14 residues. Regarding the study as a whole: The study found excess low generation probability among twin-shared out-of-frame alpha sequences.

The sample was also linked to a second study, of T cells expressing NK-cell markers. That paper states: HCMV serostatus: seven of eight sequenced donors positive, one negative. The dominant NKG2C+ clonotypes represented about 1.0-7.0% of CD8+ T cells in six or seven donors.

Specimen: CD4+ T cells sorted from blood. The clonotype comes from a young woman in good health. V and J are TRBV29-1 and TRBJ2-1; D is perhaps TRBD2 (7 bases). The CDR3 spells CSGDAGATYNEQFF. CDR3 nucleotide sequence: TGCAGCGGAGATGCGGGGGCAACCTACAATGAGCAGTTCTTC.